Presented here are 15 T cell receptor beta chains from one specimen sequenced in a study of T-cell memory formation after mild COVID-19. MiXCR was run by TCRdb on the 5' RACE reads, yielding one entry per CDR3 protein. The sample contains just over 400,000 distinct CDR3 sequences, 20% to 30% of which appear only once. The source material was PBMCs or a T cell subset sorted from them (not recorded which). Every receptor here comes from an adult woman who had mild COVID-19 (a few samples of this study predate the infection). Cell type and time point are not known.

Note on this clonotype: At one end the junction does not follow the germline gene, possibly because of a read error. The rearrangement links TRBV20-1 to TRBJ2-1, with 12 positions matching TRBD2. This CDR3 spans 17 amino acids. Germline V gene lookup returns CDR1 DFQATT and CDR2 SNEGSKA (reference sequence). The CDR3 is CSAEPPSLAGGYNERFF. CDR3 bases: TGCAGTGCCGAGCCCCCCTCACTAGCGGGGGGCTACAATGAGCGGTTCTTC.

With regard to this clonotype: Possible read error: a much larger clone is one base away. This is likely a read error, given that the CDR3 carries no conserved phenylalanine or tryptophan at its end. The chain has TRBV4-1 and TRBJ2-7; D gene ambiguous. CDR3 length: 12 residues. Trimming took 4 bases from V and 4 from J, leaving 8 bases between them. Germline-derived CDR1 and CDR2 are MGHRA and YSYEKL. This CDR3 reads CASSRGDYEQYL. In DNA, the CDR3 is TGCGCCAGCAGCCGAGGCGATTACGAGCAGTACTTA.

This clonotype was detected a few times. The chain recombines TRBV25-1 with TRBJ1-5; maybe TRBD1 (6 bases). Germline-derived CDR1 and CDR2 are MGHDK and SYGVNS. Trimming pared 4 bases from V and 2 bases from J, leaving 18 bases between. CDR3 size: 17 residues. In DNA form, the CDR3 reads TGTGCCAGCAGTGGGGTATGGGGGCGCCGAGGCAATCAGCCCCAGCATTTT. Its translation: CASSGVWGRRGNQPQHF.

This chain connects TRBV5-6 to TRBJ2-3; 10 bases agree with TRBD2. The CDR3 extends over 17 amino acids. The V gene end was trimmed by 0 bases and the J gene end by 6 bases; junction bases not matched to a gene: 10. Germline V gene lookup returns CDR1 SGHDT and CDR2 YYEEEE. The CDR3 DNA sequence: TGTGCCAGCAGCTTGGAGCGGGAGGGCCCACGGGGGGATACGCAGTATTTT. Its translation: CASSLEREGPRGDTQYF.

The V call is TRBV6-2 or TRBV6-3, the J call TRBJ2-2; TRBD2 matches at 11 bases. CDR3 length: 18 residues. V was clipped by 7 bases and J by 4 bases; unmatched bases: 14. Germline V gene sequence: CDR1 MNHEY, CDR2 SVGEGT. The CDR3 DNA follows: TGTGCCAGCACTTCAGCCGGACTAGCGGGTTCGGGCACCGGGGAGCTGTTTTTT. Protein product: CASTSAGLAGSGTGELFF.

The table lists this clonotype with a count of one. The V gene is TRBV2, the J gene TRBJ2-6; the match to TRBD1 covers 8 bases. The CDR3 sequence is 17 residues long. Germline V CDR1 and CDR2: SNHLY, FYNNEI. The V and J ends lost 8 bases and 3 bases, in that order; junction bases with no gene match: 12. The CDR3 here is CASGSGGLRSGANVLTF. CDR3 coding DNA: TGTGCCAGCGGCTCAGGGGGCCTGCGGAGTGGGGCCAACGTCCTGACTTTC.

CDR3 amino acids: CASSDAADRAYEQYF. The CDR3 DNA sequence: TGTGCCAGCAGTGATGCGGCGGACAGGGCCTACGAGCAGTACTTC. The chain recombines TRBV25-1 with TRBJ2-7; 8 bases are shared with TRBD1. The V gene's germline CDR1 is MGHDK and CDR2 SYGVNS. The length of the CDR3 is 15 residues. The V segment lost 3 bases and the J segment 2 bases; nucleotides outside the gene matches: 6.

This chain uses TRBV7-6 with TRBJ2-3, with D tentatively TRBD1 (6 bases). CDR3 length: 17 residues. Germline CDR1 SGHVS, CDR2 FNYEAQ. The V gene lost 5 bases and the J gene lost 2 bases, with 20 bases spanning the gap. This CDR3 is CASSPIGAGADTDTQYF. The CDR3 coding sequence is TGTGCCAGCAGCCCGATCGGGGCAGGGGCTGACACAGATACGCAGTATTTT.

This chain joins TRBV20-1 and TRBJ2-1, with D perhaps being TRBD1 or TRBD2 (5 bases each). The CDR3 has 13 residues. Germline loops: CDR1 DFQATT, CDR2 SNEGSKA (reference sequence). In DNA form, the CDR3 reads TGCAGCCCACGGGGCAGGCTCTACAATGAGCAGTTCTTC. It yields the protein CSPRGRLYNEQFF.

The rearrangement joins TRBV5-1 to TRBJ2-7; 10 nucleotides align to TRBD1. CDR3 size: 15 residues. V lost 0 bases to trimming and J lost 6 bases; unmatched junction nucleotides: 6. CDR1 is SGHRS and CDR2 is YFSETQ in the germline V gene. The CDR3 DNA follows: TGCGCCAGCAGCTTGGCCGGGACAGGGGTAACCGAGCAGTACTTC. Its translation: CASSLAGTGVTEQYF.

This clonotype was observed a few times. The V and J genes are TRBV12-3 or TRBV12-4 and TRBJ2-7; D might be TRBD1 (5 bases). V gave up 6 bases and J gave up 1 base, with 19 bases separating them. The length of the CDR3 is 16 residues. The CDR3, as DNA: TGTGCCAGCAGCCGATCCCTTCAGGGTAGATCCTACGAGCAGTACTTC. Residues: CASSRSLQGRSYEQYF.

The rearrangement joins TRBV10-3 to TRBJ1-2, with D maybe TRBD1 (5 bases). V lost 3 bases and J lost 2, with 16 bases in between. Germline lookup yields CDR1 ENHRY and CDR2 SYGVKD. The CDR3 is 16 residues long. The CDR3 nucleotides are TGTGCCATCAGTGAATCGTGGGGTCGGGGCAACTATGGCTACACCTTC. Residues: CAISESWGRGNYGYTF.

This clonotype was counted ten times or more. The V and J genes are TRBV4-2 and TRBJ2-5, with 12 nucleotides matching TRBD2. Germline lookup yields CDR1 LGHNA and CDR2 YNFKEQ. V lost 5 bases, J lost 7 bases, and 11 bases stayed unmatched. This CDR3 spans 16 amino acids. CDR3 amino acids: CASSETSGGRMGTQYF. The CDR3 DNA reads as TGTGCCAGCAGCGAAACTAGCGGGGGGCGTATGGGGACCCAGTACTTC.

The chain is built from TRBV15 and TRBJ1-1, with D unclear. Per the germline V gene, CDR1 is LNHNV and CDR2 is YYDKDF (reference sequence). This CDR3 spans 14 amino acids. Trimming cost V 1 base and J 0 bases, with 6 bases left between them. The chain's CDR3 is CATSRGAVNTEAFF. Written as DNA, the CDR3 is TGTGCCACCAGCAGAGGGGCAGTGAACACTGAAGCTTTCTTT.

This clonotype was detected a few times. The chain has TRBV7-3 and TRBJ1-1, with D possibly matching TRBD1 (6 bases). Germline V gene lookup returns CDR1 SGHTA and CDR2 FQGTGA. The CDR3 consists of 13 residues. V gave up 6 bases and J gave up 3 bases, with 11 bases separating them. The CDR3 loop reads CASSQQGYTEAFF. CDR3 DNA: TGTGCCAGCAGTCAACAGGGATACACTGAAGCTTTCTTT.